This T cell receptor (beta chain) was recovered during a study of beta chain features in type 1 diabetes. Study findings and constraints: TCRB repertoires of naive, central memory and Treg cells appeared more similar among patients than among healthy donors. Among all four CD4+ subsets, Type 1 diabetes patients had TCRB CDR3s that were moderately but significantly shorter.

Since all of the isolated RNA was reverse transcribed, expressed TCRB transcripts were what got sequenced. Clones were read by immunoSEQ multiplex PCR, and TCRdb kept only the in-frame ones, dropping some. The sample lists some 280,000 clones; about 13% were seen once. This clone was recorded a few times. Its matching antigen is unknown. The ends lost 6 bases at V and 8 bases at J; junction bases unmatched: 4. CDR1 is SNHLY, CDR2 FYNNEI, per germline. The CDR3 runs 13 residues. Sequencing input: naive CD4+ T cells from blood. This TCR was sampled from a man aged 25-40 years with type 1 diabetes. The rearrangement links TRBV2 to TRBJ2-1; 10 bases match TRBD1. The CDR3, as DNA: TGTGCCAGCAGGACGGGACAGGGGCATGAGCAGTTCTTC. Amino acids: CASRTGQGHEQFF.